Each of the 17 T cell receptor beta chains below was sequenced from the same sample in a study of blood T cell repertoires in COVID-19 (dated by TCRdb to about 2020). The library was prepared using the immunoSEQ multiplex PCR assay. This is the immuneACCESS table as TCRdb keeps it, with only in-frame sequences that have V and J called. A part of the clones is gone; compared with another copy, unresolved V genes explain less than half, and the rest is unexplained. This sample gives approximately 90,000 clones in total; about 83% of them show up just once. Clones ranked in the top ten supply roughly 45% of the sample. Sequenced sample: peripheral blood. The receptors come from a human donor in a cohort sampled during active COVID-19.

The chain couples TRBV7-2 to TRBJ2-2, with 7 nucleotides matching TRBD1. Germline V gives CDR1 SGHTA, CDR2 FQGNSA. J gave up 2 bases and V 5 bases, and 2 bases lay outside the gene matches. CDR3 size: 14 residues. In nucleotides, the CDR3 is TGTGCCAGCAGCGGGACAGCCAACACCGGGGAGCTGTTTTTT. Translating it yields CASSGTANTGELFF. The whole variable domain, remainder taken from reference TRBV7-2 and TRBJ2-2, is GAGVSQSPSNKVTEKGKDVELRCDPISGHTALYWYRQSLGQGLEFLIYFQGNSAPDKSGLPSDRFSAERTGGSVSTLTIQRTQQEDSAVYLCASSGTANTGELFFGEGSRLTVL.

The CDR3 nucleotides read TGTGCCAGCAGCTTAGCGAGGGCAGTACCCTACGAGCAGTACTTC. This encodes CASSLARAVPYEQYF. The chain couples TRBV7-8 to TRBJ2-7; D might be TRBD2 (5 bases). V was trimmed by 0 bases and J by 2 bases, leaving 11 bases between them. CDR3 size: 15 residues. Germline CDR1 reads SGHVS; CDR2 reads FQNEAQ.

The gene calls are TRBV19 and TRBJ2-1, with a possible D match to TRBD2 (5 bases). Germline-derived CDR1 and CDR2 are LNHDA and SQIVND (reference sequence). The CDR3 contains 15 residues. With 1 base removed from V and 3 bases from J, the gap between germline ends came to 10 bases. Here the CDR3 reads CASSIVERNYNEQFF. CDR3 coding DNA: TGTGCCAGTAGTATAGTAGAGCGGAACTACAATGAGCAGTTCTTC.

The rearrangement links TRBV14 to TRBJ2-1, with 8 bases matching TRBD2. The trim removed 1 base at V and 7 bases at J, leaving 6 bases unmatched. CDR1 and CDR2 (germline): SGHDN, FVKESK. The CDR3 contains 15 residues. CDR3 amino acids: CASSQAGGWTNEQFF. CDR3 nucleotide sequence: TGTGCCAGCAGCCAAGCGGGGGGGTGGACGAATGAGCAGTTCTTC.

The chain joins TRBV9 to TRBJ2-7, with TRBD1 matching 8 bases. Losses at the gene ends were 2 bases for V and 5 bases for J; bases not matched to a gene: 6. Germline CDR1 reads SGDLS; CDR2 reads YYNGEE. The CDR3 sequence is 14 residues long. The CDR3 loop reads CASSVGQGPHEQYF. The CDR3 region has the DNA TGTGCCAGCAGCGTTGGACAGGGCCCACACGAGCAGTACTTC.

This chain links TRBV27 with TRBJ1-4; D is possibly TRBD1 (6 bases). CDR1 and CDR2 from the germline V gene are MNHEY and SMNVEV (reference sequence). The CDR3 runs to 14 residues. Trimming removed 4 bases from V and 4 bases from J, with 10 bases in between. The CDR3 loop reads CASSSGGLNEKLFF. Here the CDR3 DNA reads TGTGCCAGCAGTTCGGGGGGGCTTAATGAAAAACTGTTTTTT.

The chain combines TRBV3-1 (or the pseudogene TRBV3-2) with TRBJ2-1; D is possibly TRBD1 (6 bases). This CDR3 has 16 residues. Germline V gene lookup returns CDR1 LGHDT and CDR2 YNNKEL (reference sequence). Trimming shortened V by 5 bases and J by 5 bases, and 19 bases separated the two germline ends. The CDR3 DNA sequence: TGTGCCAGCAGCGGAGCCTTTGGGGGCGGACACAATGAGCAGTTCTTC. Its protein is CASSGAFGGGHNEQFF.

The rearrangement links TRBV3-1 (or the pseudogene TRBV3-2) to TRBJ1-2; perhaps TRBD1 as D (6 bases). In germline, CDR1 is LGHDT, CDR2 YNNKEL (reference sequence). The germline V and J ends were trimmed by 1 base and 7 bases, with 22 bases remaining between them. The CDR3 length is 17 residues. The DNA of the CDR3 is TGTGCCAGCAGCCAAGGAGGAGGGGGGGCGCGACTAACTGGCTACACCTTC. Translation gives CASSQGGGGARLTGYTF.

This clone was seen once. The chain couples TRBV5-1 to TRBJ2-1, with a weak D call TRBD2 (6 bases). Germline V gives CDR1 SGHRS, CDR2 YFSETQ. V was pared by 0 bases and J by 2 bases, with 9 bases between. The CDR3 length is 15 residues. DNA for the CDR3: TGCGCCAGCAGCTTGGCGGGAGCCACCTACAATGAGCAGTTCTTC. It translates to CASSLAGATYNEQFF.

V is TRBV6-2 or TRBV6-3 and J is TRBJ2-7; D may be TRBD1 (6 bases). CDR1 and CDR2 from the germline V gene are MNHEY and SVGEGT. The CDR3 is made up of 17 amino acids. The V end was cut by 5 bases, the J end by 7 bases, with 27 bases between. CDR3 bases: TGTGCCAGCAGTCAAAGCTTACCTAGTCAGGGGCTAGGTGAGCAGTACTTC. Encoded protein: CASSQSLPSQGLGEQYF.

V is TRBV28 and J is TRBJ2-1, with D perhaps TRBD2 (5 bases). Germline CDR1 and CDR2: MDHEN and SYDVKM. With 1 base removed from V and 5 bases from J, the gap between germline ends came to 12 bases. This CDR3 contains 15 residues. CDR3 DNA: TGTGCCAGCAGTTTATTTCAGCGGAAGGACAATGAGCAGTTCTTC. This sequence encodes CASSLFQRKDNEQFF.

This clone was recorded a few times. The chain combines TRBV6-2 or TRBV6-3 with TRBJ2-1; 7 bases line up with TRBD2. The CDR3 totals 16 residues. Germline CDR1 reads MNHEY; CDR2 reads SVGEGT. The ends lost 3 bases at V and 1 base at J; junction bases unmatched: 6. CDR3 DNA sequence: TGTGCCAGCAGTTATTTCGGCGGGAGTTCCTACAATGAGCAGTTCTTC. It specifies CASSYFGGSSYNEQFF.

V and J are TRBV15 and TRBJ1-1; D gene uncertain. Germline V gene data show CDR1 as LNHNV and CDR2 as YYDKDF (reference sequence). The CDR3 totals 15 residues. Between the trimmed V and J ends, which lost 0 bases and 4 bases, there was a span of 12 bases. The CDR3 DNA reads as TGTGCCACCAGCAGAGATCTCGGTTCTAGCACTGAAGCTTTCTTT. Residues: CATSRDLGSSTEAFF.

This CDR3 reads CASSRFFPQRRRAYEQYF. The DNA for the CDR3 is TGTGCCAGCAGTCGATTTTTTCCCCAGCGGAGGAGGGCCTACGAGCAGTACTTC. The chain couples TRBV12-1 to TRBJ2-7; TRBD2, the table's D call, was not compared with the DNA. TRBV12-1 is labeled a pseudogene. The CDR3 extends over 18 amino acids.

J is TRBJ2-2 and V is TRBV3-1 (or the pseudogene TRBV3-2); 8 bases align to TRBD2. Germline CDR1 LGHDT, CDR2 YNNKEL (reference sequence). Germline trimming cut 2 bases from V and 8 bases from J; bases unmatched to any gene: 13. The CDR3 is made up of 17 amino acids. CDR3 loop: CASSQTSGTILTGELFF. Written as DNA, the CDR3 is TGTGCCAGCAGCCAAACTAGCGGAACTATCTTAACGGGGGAGCTGTTTTTT.

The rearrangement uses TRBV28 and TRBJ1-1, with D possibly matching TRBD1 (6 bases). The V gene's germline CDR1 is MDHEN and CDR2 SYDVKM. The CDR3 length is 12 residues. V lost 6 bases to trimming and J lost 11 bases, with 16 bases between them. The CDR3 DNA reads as TGTGCCAGCAGCCCAGACAGGCTCTTGGCTTTCTTT. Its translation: CASSPDRLLAFF.

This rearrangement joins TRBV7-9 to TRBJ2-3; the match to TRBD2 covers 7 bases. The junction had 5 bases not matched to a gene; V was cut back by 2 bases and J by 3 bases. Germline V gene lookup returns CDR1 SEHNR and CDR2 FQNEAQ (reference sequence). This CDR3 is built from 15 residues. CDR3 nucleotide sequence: TGTGCCAGCAGCTTACGCGGGAGCGGGACAGATACGCAGTATTTT. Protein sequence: CASSLRGSGTDTQYF.